Given below is one T cell receptor (beta chain) in context. This clonotype is medium-sized (0.01 to 0.1%) in its sample. Its antigen is unknown. Base qualities are not at hand, and no much larger clone is one base apart. Library construction relied on 5' RACE. Sequenced on a NextSeq 500. The TCR library protocol attached a unique molecular identifier to each TCR cDNA molecule to allow correction of PCR and sequencing errors. For the original study's pipeline: TCR identification, UMI-based error correction and CDR3 extraction were all carried out with Decombinator tools. Expanded TCRs were defined as those above a frequency of 2 per 1,000, corresponding to the top 1% of the tumor frequency distribution. Expanded tumor TCRs were classed as regional if statistically deemed absent (corrected P<0.05) from at least one tumor region, otherwise ubiquitous. Renyi diversity was calculated using the R vegan package after each repertoire was subsampled 100 times to 5,000 TCRs. To build CDR3 similarity networks, amino acid triplet string-kernel similarity was used, and CDR3s were connected when their pairwise similarity was above 0.82. The public reads were run again by TCRdb, first through fastp at Q25 and then through MiXCR, and only productive beta chains were kept. Records with the same CDR3 protein are collapsed into one entry carrying the most frequent genes and DNA. The V and J calls, along with clone size, are taken from TCRdb and not from the paper's own processing. This sample gives under 15,000 distinct CDR3 sequences in total; approximately 4.8% of them show up just once. The top ten clonotypes cover around 18% of the sample.

This record belongs to a study of spatial heterogeneity in lung cancer (dated by TCRdb to about 2019). For the study in its entirety: Beta-chain transcripts were consistently detected in greater numbers than alpha-chain transcripts, which likely reflected higher beta-chain transcript abundance. A strong correlation was found between TCR transcript counts in tumor regions and a T cell transcriptional module score from matched bulk RNA-seq. In the raw uncorrected reads, each unique combination of TCR and UMI appeared more than ten times on average. In non-small cell lung cancer, the study quantitatively compared TCR alpha and beta repertoires across several tumor regions, matched nontumor lung, and blood. The study linked features of the TCR repertoire to counts of nonsynonymous mutations, which were determined by whole-exome sequencing of tumor tissue. At surgery, both alpha and beta chains were TCR-sequenced in 220 tumor regions, some 64 matched nontumor lung samples and around 50 PBMC samples. Findings and caveats that apply to the study as a whole: TCR-seq coverage of tumor T cells was estimated at only around 6.7% for alpha chains and more than 11% for beta chains. Counts of ubiquitous and regional expanded TCRs correlated with counts of ubiquitous and regional nonsynonymous mutations, respectively. Additional single-cell paired TCR alpha and beta sequencing was considered necessary to confirm, at a functional level, the hypothesis that regional TCRs recognize regional mutations. The tumor nonsynonymous mutation count correlated with the number of expanded intratumoral alpha and beta TCRs.

The CDR1 and CDR2 encoded by the germline V gene are WSHSY and SAAADI. The CDR3 goes from the cysteine to the phenylalanine over 15 residues. The sequence is cut down to CDR3 DNA, 45 bases in frame from base 1. The germline ends are 9 bases apart after V is trimmed by 0 bases and J by 6 bases. The time point label, read with the paper, signifies: sample taken at primary tumor resection. Samples were obtained from 72 patients with early-stage, untreated non-small cell lung cancer from the lung TRACERx cohort. TCR sequencing used whole RNA extracted from tumor and nontumor lung tissue, or from cryopreserved PBMC samples, without cell sorting. Only patients with enough RNA available from two or more tumor regions were chosen for TCR sequencing. Before being selected, tumor and adjacent nontumor lung specimens were reviewed by a lung pathologist.

The TCR was taken from a female donor with early-stage non-small cell lung cancer. Here the sequenced sample was lung tumor tissue, taken at surgery. The chain was built from TRBV10-2 and TRBJ1-6; TRBD1 could be the D gene, as 5 bases match. The DNA reads as follows: TGCGCCAGCAGTGAGTCGAAGGGGATTAATTCACCCCTCCACTTT. Translated, it gives CASSESKGINSPLHF.